This TCR beta chain originates from a study of blood T cell repertoires in COVID-19. Profiling relied on immunoSEQ multiplex PCR, and the TCRdb table lists in-frame clones only, not all of them. Of about 200,000 clones listed, almost 90% are singletons. The CDR3 covers 15 residues. V shed 0 bases and J shed 1 base, with 9 bases lying between them. CDR1 and CDR2 from the germline V gene are SGHNT and YYREEE (reference sequence). The rearrangement uses TRBV5-4 and TRBJ2-3; possibly TRBD1 for D (5 bases). Sequenced sample: peripheral blood. This TCR derives from a man aged 18 to 30 with active or convalescent COVID-19. CDR3 loop: CASSLEGAGTDTQYF. The CDR3 nucleotides are TGTGCCAGCAGCTTGGAAGGGGCCGGCACAGATACGCAGTATTTT.